These 4 T cell receptor beta chains were sequenced from one sample in a study of cytomegalovirus exposure and HLA in healthy donors. The PCR employed 60 Vbeta primers together with 13 Jbeta primers. Here immunoSEQ multiplex PCR was the method, and the copy in TCRdb shows in-frame clones only, minus some. This sample's table has about 72,000 clones. Sample: PBMCs. Receptors originate from a woman in her thirties or forties in good health and CMV-seropositive.

This chain uses TRBV27 with TRBJ1-6; possibly TRBD1 for D (6 bases). The V gene lost 2 bases and the J gene lost 7 bases, with 12 bases spanning the gap. The CDR3 length is 15 residues. Germline V gene lookup returns CDR1 MNHEY and CDR2 SMNVEV (reference sequence). The CDR3 nucleotides read TGTGCCAGCAGTTTAACAGGGATAGGAAATTCACCCCTCCACTTT. Translating gives CASSLTGIGNSPLHF.

The rearrangement uses TRBV18 and TRBJ2-7, with TRBD2 matching 8 bases. Germline values: CDR1 KGHSH, CDR2 LQKENI. The junction had 3 bases not matched to a gene; V was cut back by 5 bases and J by 3 bases. CDR3 size: 13 residues. CDR3: CASSSREGYEQYF. The CDR3 coding sequence is TGTGCCAGCTCATCCCGGGAGGGCTACGAGCAGTACTTC.

Written as DNA, the CDR3 is TGTGCCAGCAGTGGGGCGGGGGGCCTAATCGCGCAGTATTTT. Translated, it gives CASSGAGGLIAQYF. The chain combines TRBV6-5 with TRBJ2-3, with 8 bases lining up with TRBD2. This CDR3 has 14 residues. Trimming cost V 5 bases and J 10 bases; bases outside gene matches: 11. Germline-derived CDR1 and CDR2 are MNHEY and SVGAGI.

The genes are TRBV18 and TRBJ2-7, with 12 bases fitting TRBD1. From germline, CDR1 is KGHSH and CDR2 LQKENI. There are 15 residues in the CDR3. V gave up 3 bases and J gave up 4 bases; unmatched junction bases: 4. This CDR3 reads CASSPGTGGLYEQYF. The CDR3 region has the DNA TGTGCCAGCTCACCTGGGACAGGGGGCTTGTACGAGCAGTACTTC.